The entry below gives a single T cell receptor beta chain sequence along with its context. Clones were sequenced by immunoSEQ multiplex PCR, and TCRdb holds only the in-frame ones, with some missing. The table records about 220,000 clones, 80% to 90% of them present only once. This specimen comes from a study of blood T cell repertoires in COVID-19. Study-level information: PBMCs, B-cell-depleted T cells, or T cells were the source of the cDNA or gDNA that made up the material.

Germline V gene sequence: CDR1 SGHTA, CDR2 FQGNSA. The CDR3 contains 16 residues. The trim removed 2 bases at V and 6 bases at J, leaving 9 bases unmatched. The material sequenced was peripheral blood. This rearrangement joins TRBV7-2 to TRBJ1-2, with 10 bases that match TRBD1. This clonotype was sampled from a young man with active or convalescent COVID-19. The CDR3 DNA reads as TGTGCCAGCAGCTTATATGGGGACAGGGGTTCGAATGGCTACACCTTC. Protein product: CASSLYGDRGSNGYTF.